The present TCR beta chain was sequenced within a study of PD-L1 blockade in urothelial cancer. Time point noted: pretreatment peripheral blood. The V end was cut by 6 bases, the J end by 7 bases, with 16 bases between. From germline, CDR1 is MNHEY and CDR2 SVGAGI. The length of the CDR3 is 14 residues. Only in-frame clones appear in the TCRdb table, and some are missing; sequencing was by immunoSEQ multiplex PCR. The sample has about 80,000 clones; 70% to 90% are singletons. This receptor was identified in a man between 40 and 49 years old with urothelial cancer. J is TRBJ2-1 and V is TRBV6-5; possibly TRBD2 for D (5 bases). Source: PBMCs, taken around atezolizumab (anti-PD-L1) treatment. CDR3 sequence: CASSPINRGNEQFF. As DNA, the CDR3 is TGTGCCAGCAGCCCAATAAATCGGGGTAATGAGCAGTTCTTC.